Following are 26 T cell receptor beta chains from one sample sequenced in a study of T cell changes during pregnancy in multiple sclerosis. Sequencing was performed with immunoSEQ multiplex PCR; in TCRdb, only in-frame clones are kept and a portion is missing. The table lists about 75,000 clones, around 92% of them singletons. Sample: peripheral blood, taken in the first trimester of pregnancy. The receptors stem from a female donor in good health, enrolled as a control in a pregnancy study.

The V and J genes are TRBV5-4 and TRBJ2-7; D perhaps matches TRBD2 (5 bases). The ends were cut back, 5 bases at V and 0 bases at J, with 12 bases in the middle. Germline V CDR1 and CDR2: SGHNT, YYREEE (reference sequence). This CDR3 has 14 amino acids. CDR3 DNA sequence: TGTGCCAGCAGTCCGGGATACCCCTCCTACGAGCAGTACTTC. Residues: CASSPGYPSYEQYF.

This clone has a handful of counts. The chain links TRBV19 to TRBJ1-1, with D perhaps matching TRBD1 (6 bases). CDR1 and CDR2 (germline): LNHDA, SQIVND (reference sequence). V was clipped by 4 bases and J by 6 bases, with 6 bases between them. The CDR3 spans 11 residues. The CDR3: CASSRTAEAFF. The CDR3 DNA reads TGTGCCAGTAGTAGGACAGCTGAAGCTTTCTTT.

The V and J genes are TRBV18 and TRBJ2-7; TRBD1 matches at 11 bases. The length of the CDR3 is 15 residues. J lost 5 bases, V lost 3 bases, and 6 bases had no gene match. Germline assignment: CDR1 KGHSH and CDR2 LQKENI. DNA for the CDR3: TGTGCCAGCTCACCCCGACCGGGACAGGGGGACGAGCAGTACTTC. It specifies CASSPRPGQGDEQYF.

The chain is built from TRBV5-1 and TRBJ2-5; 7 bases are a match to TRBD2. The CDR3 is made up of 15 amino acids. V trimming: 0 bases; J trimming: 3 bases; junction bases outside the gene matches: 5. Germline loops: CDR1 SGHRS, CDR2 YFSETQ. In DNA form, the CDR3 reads TGCGCCAGCAGCTTGGCTCTGGCGGGGGAAGAGACCCAGTACTTC. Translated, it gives CASSLALAGEETQYF.

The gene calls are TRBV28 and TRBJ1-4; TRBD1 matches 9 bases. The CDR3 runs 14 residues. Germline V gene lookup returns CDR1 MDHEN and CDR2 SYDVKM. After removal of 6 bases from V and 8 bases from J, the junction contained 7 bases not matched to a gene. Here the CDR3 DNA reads TGTGCCAGCAGGTGGCGGGACAGGGAAGAAAAACTGTTTTTT. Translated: CASRWRDREEKLFF.

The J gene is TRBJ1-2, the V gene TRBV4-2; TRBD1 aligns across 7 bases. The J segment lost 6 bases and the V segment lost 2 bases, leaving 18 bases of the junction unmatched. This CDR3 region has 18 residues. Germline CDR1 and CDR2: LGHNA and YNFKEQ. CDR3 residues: CASSQNPPGTELGDGYTF. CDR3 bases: TGTGCCAGCAGCCAAAATCCCCCTGGGACAGAATTAGGGGATGGCTACACCTTC.

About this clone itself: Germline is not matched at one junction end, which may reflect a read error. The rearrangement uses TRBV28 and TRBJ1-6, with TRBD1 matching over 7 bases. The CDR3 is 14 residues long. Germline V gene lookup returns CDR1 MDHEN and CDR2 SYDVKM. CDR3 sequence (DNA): TGTGCCAGCAGTCTATGGACAGGTGGCTCACCCCTCCACTTT. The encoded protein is CASSLWTGGSPLHF.

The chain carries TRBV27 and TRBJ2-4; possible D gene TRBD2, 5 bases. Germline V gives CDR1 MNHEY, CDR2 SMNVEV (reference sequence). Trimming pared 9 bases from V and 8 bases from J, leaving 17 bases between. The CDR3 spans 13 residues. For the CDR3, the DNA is TGTGCCAGTTCGAGGTCTAGCATGGACATTCAGTACTTC. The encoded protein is CASSRSSMDIQYF.

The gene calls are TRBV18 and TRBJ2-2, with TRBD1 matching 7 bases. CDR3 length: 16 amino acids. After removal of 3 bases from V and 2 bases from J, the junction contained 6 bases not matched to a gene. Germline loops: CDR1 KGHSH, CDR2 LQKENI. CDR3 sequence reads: CASSPLDRRNTGELFF. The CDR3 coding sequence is TGTGCCAGCTCACCTTTGGACAGGCGAAACACCGGGGAGCTGTTTTTT. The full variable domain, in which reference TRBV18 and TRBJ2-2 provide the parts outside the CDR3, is NAGVMQNPRHLVRRRGQEARLRCSPMKGHSHVYWYRQLPEEGLKFMVYLQKENIIDESGMPKERFSAEFPKEGPSILRIQQVVRGDSAAYFCASSPLDRRNTGELFFGEGSRLTVL.

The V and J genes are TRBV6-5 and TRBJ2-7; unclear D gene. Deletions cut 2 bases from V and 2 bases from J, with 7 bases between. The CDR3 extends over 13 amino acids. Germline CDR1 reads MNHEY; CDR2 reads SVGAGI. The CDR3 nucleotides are TGTGCCAGCAGTTACGGGCTCGCCTACGAGCAGTACTTC. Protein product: CASSYGLAYEQYF.

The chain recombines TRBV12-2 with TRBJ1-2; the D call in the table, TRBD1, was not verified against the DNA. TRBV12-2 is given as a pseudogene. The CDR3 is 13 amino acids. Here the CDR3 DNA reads TGTGCAAGTCGCCCAAGACAGGGCTATGGCTACACCTTC. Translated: CASRPRQGYGYTF.

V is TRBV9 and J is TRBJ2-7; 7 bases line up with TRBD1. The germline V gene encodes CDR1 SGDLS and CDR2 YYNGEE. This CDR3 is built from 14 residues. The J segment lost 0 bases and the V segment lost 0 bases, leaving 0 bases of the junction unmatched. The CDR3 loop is CASSVGDSSYEQYF. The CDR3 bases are TGTGCCAGCAGCGTAGGGGACAGCTCCTACGAGCAGTACTTC.

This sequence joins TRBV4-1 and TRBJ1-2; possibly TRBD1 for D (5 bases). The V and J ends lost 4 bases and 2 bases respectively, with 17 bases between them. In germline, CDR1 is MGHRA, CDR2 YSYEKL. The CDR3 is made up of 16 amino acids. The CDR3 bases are TGCGCCAGCAGCCCCACGGGGGAGGGGATAAACTATGGCTACACCTTC. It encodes CASSPTGEGINYGYTF.

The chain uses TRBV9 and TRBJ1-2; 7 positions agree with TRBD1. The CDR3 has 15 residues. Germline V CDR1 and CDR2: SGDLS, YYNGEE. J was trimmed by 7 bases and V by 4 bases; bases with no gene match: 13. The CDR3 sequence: CASSSPTGAKGGYTF. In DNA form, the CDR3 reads TGTGCCAGCAGCTCCCCCACAGGGGCGAAGGGTGGCTACACCTTC.

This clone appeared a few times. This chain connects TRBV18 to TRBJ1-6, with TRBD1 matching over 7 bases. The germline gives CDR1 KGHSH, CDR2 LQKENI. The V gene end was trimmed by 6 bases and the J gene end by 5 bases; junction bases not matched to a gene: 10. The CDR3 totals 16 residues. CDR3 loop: CASSTRRGQNNSPLHF. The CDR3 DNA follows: TGTGCCAGCTCTACGCGTAGGGGGCAGAATAATTCACCCCTCCACTTT.

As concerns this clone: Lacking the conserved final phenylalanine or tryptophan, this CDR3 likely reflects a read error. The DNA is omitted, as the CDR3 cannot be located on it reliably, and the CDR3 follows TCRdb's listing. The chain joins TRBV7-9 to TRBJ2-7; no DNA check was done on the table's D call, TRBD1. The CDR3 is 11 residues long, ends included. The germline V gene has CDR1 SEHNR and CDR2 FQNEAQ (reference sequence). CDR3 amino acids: CASSLGPGQII.

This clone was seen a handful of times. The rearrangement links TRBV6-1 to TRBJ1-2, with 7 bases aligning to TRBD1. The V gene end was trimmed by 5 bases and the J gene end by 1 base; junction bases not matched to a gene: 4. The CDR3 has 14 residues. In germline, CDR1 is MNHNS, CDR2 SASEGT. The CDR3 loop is CASSIRDSNYGYTF. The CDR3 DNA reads TGTGCCAGCAGTATTCGGGACAGTAACTATGGCTACACCTTC.

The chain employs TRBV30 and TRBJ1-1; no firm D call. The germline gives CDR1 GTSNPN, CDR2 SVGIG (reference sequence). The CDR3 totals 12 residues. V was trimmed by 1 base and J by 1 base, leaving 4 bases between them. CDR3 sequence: CAWSDGNTEAFF. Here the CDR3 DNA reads TGTGCCTGGAGTGACGGGAACACTGAAGCTTTCTTT.

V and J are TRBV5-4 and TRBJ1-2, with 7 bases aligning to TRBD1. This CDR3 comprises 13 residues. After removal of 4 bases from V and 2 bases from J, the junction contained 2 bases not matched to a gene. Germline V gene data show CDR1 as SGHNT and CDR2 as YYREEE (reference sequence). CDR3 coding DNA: TGTGCCAGCAGCCAGACAGGGAACTATGGCTACACCTTC. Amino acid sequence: CASSQTGNYGYTF.

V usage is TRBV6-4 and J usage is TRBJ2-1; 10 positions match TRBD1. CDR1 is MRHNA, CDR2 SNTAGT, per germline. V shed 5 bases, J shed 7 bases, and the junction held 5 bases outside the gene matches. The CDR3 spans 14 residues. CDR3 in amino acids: CASSRWGQGNEQFF. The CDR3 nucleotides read TGTGCCAGCAGTCGGTGGGGACAGGGGAATGAGCAGTTCTTC.

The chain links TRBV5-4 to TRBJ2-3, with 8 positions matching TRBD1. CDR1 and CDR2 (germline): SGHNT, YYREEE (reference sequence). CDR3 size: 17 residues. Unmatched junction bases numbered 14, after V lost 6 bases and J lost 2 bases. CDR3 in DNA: TGTGCCAGCACGGACGCCGCAGGGGGCGCCGTCACAGATACGCAGTATTTT. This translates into CASTDAAGGAVTDTQYF.

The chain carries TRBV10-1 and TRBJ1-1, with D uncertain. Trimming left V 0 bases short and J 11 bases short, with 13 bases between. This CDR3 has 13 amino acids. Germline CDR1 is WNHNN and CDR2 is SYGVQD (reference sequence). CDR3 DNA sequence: TGCGCCAGCAGTGAGTCGGATGGAGTGTTTGCTTTCTTT. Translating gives CASSESDGVFAFF.

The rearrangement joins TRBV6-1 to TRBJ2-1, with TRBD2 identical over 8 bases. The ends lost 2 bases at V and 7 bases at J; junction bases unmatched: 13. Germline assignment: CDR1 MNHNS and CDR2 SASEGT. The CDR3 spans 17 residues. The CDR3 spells CASSELRLAGRQNEQFF. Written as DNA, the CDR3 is TGTGCCAGCAGTGAATTACGGCTAGCGGGCCGACAAAATGAGCAGTTCTTC.

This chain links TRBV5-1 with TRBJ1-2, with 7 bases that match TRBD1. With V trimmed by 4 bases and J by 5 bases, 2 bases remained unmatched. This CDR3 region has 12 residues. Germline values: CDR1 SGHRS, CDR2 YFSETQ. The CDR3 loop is CASSETGYGYTF. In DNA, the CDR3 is TGCGCCAGCAGCGAGACAGGGTATGGCTACACCTTC.

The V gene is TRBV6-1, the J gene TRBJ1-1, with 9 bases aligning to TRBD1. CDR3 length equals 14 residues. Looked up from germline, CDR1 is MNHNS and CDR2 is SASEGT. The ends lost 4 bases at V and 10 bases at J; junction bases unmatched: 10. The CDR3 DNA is TGTGCCAGCAGTGGGCCGGGACAGGGATCCCGAGCTTTCTTT. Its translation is CASSGPGQGSRAFF.

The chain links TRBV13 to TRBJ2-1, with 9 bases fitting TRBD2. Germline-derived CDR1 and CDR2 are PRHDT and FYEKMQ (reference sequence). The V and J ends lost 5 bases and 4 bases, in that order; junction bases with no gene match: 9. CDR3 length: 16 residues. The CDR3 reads CASSPGAGGLYNEQFF. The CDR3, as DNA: TGTGCCAGCAGCCCGGGGGCGGGAGGGCTTTACAATGAGCAGTTCTTC.